The clone carrying this T cell receptor beta chain was detected ten times or more. The antigen remains unidentified. These data belong to a study of T cells in Graves' hyperthyroidism and ophthalmopathy. Calling Graves' hyperthyroidism stable meant ophthalmopathy did not progress within 18 months. Diagnoses were established using clinical symptoms, serum thyroxine and TRAb, thyroid ultrasound and orbital computed tomography. It was RNA transcripts that yielded the amplified TCR beta CDR3 regions. The TCR CDR3 was amplified in a first-round RT-PCR using the HTBI primer set. TCRdb called the multiplex PCR reads again in MiXCR, with one record for every CDR3 protein. Of some 800,000 distinct CDR3 sequences in the sample, over 35% were seen once. Findings of the study overall: Ophthalmopathy prediction by the model preceded onset by a median about 6.8 months.

Trimming shortened V by 3 bases and J by 4 bases, and 9 bases separated the two germline ends. In germline, CDR1 is LNHDA, CDR2 SQIVND (reference sequence). The CDR3 runs to 13 residues. Specimen: blood. This clonotype was sampled from a young man with Graves' hyperthyroidism. The J gene is TRBJ1-2, the V gene TRBV19, with a tentative D call TRBD1 (5 bases). The CDR3 DNA is TGTGCCAGTAGTATCGAGGGGACCTATGGCTACACCTTC. Its protein product is CASSIEGTYGYTF.